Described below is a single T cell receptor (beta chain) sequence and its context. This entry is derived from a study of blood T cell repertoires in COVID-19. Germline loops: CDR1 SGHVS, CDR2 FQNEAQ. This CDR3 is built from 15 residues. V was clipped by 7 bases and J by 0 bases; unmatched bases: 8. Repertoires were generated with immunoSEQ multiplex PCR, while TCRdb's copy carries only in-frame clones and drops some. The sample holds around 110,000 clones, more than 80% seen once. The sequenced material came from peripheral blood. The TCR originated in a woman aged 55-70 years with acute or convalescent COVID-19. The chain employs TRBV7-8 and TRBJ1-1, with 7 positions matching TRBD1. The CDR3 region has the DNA TGTGCCAGCACCCAAATGGGACAGATGAACACTGAAGCTTTCTTT. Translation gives CASTQMGQMNTEAFF.